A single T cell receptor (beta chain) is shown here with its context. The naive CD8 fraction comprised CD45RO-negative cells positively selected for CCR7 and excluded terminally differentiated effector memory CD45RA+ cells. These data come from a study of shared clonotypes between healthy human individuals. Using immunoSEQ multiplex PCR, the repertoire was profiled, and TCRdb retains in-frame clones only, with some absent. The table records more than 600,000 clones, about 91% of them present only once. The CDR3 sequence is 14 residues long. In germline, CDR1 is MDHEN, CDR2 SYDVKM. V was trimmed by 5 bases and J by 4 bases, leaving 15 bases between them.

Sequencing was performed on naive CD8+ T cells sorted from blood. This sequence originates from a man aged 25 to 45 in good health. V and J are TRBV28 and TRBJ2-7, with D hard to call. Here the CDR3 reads CASSPAPLTYEQYF. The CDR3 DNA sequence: TGTGCCAGCAGTCCCGCTCCATTAACTTACGAGCAGTACTTC.